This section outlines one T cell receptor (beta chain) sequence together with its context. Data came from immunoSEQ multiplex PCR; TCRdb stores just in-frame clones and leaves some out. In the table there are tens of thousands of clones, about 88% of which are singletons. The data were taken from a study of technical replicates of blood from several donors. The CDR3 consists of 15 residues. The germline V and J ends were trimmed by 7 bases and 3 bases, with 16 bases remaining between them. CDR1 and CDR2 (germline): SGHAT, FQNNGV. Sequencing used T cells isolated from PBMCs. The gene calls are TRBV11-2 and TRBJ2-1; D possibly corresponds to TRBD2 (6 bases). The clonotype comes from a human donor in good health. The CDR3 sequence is CASTPRGGFYNEQFF. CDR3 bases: TGTGCCAGCACCCCCCGGGGAGGATTCTACAATGAGCAGTTCTTC.